This T cell receptor (beta chain) stems from a study of glioma-infiltrating T cells after dendritic cell vaccination. Repertoires were generated with immunoSEQ multiplex PCR, while TCRdb's copy carries only in-frame clones and drops some. The table records approximately 92,000 clones, around 80% of them present only once. Trimming left V 1 base short and J 4 bases short, with 12 bases between. Germline V gene data show CDR1 as MNHNS and CDR2 as SASEGT. CDR3 length equals 15 residues. As for time point: after dendritic cell vaccination, including at tumor progression/relapse. V gene TRBV6-1 combines with J gene TRBJ2-3; TRBD1 might be the D (7 bases). The sequencing used blood, collected after dendritic cell vaccination. The TCR comes from a human donor with glioblastoma. The CDR3 protein is CASSEGGRGADTQYF. The CDR3 DNA sequence: TGTGCCAGCAGTGAAGGCGGCAGGGGGGCAGATACGCAGTATTTT.